Sequencing of this TCR beta chain was carried out in a study of early T cells in non-severe SARS-CoV-2 infection. Overall study findings and caveats: Sequences matched to VDJdb favored anti-spike CD8 responses, while private and CD4 specificities were missed.

This clonotype occurred many times. The antigen is undetermined. Trimming at V came to 5 bases and at J to 0 bases, leaving 12 bases not matched to a gene. The CDR3 sequence is 17 residues long. From germline, CDR1 is MDHEN and CDR2 SYDVKM. Individual cDNA molecules carried attached unique molecular identifiers. TCRdb analysed the 5' RACE reads with MiXCR anew, one entry per CDR3 protein. The table records about 90,000 distinct CDR3 sequences, roughly 14% of them present only once. The chain is built from TRBV28 and TRBJ1-1, with 7 bases aligning to TRBD1. This TCR came from an adult who was a healthcare worker with PCR-confirmed SARS-CoV-2 infection or an uninfected control (not recorded which). The sample comprised whole blood. CDR3 nucleotides: TGTGCCAGCAGTAGTACCCTAACGGGACAGATGAACACTGAAGCTTTCTTT. Translated, it gives CASSSTLTGQMNTEAFF. Complete variable domain (other parts from reference TRBV28 and TRBJ1-1): DVKVTQSSRYLVKRTGEKVFLECVQDMDHENMFWYRQDPGLGLRLIYFSYDVKMKEKGDIPEGYSVSREKKERFSLILESASTNQTSMYLCASSSTLTGQMNTEAFFGQGTRLTVV.